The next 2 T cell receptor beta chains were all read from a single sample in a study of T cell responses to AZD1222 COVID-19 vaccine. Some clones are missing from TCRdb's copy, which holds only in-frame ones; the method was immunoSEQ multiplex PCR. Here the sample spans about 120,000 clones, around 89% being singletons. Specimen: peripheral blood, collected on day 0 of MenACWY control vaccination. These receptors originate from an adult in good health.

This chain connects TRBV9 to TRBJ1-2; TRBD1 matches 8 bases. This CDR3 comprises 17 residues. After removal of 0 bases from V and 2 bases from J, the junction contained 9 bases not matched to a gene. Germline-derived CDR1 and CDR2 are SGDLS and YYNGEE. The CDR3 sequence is CASSVALTTGENYGYTF. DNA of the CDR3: TGTGCCAGCAGCGTAGCTTTGACGACAGGGGAAAACTATGGCTACACCTTC.

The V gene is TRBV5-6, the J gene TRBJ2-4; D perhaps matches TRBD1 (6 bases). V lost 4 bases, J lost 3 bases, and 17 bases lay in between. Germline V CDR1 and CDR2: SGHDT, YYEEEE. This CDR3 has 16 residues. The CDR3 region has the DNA TGTGCCAGCAGCCCGGGCCCAGGGGCGGGCAAAAACATTCAGTACTTC. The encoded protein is CASSPGPGAGKNIQYF. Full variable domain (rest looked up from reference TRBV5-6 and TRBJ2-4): DAGVTQSPTHLIKTRGQQVTLRCSPKSGHDTVSWYQQALGQGPQFIFQYYEEEERQRGNFPDRFSGHQFPNYSSELNVNALLLGDSALYLCASSPGPGAGKNIQYFGAGTRLSVL.